What follows describes a single TCR beta chain. Profiling relied on immunoSEQ multiplex PCR, and the TCRdb table lists in-frame clones only, not all of them. In the table there are about 300,000 clones, nearly 90% of which are singletons. This entry comes from a study of blood T cell repertoires in COVID-19. The germline V gene has CDR1 LGHNT and CDR2 FRNRAP. The CDR3 totals 11 residues. V dropped 7 bases and J dropped 8 bases, with 11 bases sitting between them. The chain joins TRBV12-5 to TRBJ1-1, with D unresolved. The sequenced material came from peripheral blood. The origin of this receptor is a woman aged 25 to 39 with COVID-19, enrolled during active disease. CDR3 region: CASAEPGEAFF. The DNA for the CDR3 is TGTGCTAGTGCCGAGCCCGGGGAAGCTTTCTTT.